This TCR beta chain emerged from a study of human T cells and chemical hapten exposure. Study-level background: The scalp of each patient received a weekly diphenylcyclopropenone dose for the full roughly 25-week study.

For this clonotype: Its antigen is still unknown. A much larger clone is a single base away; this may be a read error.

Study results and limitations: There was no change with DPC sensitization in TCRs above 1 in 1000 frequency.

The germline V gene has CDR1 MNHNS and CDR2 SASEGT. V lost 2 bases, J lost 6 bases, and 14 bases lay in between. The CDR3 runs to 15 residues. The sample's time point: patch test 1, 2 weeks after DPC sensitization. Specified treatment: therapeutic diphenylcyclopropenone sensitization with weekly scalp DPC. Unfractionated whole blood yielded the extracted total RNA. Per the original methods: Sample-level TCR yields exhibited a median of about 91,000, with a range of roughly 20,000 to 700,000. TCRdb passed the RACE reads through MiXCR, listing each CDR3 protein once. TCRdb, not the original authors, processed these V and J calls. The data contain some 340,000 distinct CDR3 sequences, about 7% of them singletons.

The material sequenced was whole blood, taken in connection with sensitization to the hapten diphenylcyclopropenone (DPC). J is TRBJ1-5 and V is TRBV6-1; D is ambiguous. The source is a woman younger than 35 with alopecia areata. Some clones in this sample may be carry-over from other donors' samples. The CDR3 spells CASSELVDFVQPQHF. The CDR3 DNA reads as TGTGCCAGCAGTGAATTGGTGGACTTTGTTCAGCCCCAGCATTTT.